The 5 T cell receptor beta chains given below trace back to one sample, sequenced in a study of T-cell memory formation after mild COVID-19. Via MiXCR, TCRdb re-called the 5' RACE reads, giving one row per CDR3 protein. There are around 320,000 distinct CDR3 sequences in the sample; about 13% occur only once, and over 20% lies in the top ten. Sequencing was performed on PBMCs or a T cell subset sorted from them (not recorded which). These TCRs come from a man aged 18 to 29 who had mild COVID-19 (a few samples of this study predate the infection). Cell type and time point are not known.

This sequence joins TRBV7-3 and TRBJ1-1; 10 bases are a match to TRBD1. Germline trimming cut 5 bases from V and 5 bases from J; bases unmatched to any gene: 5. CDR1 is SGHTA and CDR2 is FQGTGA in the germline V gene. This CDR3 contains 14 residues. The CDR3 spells CASSLRDRGTEAFF. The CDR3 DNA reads TGTGCCAGCAGCCTCCGGGACAGGGGAACTGAAGCTTTCTTT.

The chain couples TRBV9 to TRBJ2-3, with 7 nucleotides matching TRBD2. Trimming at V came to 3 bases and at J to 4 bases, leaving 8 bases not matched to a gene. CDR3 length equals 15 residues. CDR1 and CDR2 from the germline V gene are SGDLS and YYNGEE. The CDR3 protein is CASSASGDRSDTQYF. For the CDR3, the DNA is TGTGCCAGCAGCGCCAGCGGGGATAGGTCAGATACGCAGTATTTT.

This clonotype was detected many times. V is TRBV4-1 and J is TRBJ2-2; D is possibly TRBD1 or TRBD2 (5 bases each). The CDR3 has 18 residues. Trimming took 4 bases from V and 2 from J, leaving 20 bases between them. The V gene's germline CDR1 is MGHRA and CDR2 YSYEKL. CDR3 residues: CASSLRDPTSLNTGELFF. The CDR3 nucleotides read TGCGCCAGCAGCCTAAGGGACCCAACTAGTCTTAACACCGGGGAGCTGTTTTTT.

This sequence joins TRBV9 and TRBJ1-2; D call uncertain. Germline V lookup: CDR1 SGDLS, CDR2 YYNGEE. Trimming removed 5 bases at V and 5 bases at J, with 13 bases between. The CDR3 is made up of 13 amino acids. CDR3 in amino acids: CASRKNDGYGYTF. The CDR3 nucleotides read TGTGCCAGCAGGAAGAACGACGGGTATGGCTACACCTTC.

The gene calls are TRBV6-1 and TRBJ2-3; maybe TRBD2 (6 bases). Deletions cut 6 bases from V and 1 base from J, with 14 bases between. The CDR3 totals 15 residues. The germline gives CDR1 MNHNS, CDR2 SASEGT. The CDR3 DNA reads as TGTGCCAGCAGAGTACGGGACTTACGCACAGATACGCAGTATTTT. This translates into CASRVRDLRTDTQYF.